This T cell receptor (beta chain) was sequenced during a study of blood T cells in healthy people across ages. Notes on the study in general: With age, beta diversity per million T cells declined roughly linearly, significantly by roughly 40. Long-lived donors carried more naive CD4+ cells and greater diversity than aged donors.

The CDR3 sequence is 16 residues long. V lost 8 bases and J lost 0, with 17 bases in between. A second PCR of 7 to 11 cycles used a sample-barcoded 5' primer and a J-beta primer mix. TCRdb processed the 5' RACE reads anew with MiXCR; each CDR3 protein has one entry. The table shows 650,000 or so distinct CDR3 sequences, with 45% to 60% occurring only once. This clonotype appeared many times. Its specificity is not known. Material for sequencing was blood. This clonotype was obtained from a woman older than 75 in good health. The chain recombines TRBV12-3 or TRBV12-4 with TRBJ2-1; no clear D. The CDR3 protein is CASCKLAPLSYNEQFF. CDR3 nucleotides: TGTGCCAGCTGTAAATTGGCTCCCCTCTCCTACAATGAGCAGTTCTTC.